These T cell receptor beta chains were read from a single sample in a study of CD8 T cells in ankylosing spondylitis. TCRdb independently ran MiXCR on the 5' RACE reads; one entry per CDR3 protein. The data show 200,000 to 300,000 distinct CDR3 sequences, roughly a quarter seen once. The sequenced sample consisted of blood, either unsorted or a sorted T cell fraction (not recorded which). The receptors derive from a male donor with ankylosing spondylitis or in good health (not recorded which). Both conserved end residues are trimmed from each CDR3. Expanded clones get a size class; other rows say once, few or many, or leave the size out.

clone_size j_call v_call cdr3_aa
NA TRBJ2-1 TRBV10-1 ASSESIGQGAYEQF
few TRBJ2-1 TRBV12-3/TRBV12-4 ASSQRRNEQF
many TRBJ1-4 TRBV20-1 SARASGNEKLF
NA TRBJ2-5 TRBV12-3/TRBV12-4 ASSPLTPLKTETQY
few TRBJ2-5 TRBV20-1 SAFEPGPWESQY
NA TRBJ1-1 TRBV6-6 ASSYDSGGAF
few TRBJ2-5 TRBV29-1 SVDRQGASQETQY
NA TRBJ1-2 TRBV5-1 ASSLGRPVGYGYT
NA TRBJ2-5 TRBV6-5 ASSYSIPGRPNQETQY
NA TRBJ2-1 TRBV2 ALSLPSGGASPYNEQF
few TRBJ2-1 TRBV10-2 ASRGWGSYNEQF
NA TRBJ2-3 TRBV2 ASSSTTGRDTQY
NA TRBJ2-1 TRBV20-1 SARGGGLPNEQF
many TRBJ2-7 TRBV20-1 RGDPGGTSYEQY
few TRBJ1-1 TRBV7-2 ASSLHGGTEAF
few TRBJ2-7 TRBV30 AWRPTPKDPRNYEQY
many TRBJ1-1 TRBV7-9 ASSSPGQGRTEAF
few TRBJ1-3 TRBV10-3 AISMGPQSGNTIY
many TRBJ2-7 TRBV20-1 SASTAGTGEQY
many TRBJ2-3 TRBV24-1 ATSERDRALDTQY
many TRBJ2-1 TRBV5-1 ASTGGAGVNEQF
many TRBJ1-5 TRBV12-3/TRBV12-4 ASSDLDQPQH
NA TRBJ2-5 TRBV12-3/TRBV12-4 ASSLRAGIQETQY
NA TRBJ2-2 TRBV15 ATSRGGTPVGELF
many TRBJ2-5 TRBV29-1 SVEPGGPETQY
many TRBJ1-2 TRBV20-1 SANAPSPLWGYT
many TRBJ2-5 TRBV20-1 SAREGPGGETQY
NA TRBJ2-7 TRBV18 ASSPGIPGEQY
many TRBJ2-3 TRBV20-1 SARTDTQY
NA TRBJ2-5 TRBV19 ASSYPGGFSQETQY
few TRBJ2-2 TRBV10-1 ASQRGGVNTGELF
NA TRBJ2-3 TRBV20-1 SARDGPGRRGTDTQY
NA TRBJ2-3 TRBV11-2 ASSYNIAGTFVTDTQY
NA TRBJ2-5 TRBV7-8 ASSLVQRETQY
few TRBJ1-1 TRBV14 ASSPLQGATLNTEAF
many TRBJ2-1 TRBV29-1 SVGQWNNEQF
many TRBJ2-2 TRBV4-2 ASSPGRLARANTGELF
many TRBJ2-3 TRBV20-1 SDSGSFTDTQY
few TRBJ2-7 TRBV29-1 SVGPDRGGEQY
few TRBJ2-1 TRBV10-3 AISESRQQF
many TRBJ1-4 TRBV12-3/TRBV12-4 ASSLLGPGTNEKLF
few TRBJ2-3 TRBV6-1 ASIQGGGTDTQY
NA TRBJ2-5 TRBV2 ASSEDTQETQY
NA TRBJ2-3 TRBV20-1 SVRDTNTDTQY
NA TRBJ2-1 TRBV10-3 AISEFGTGFYNEQF
few TRBJ1-4 TRBV3-1 ASRPKSGVREKLF
many TRBJ1-1 TRBV29-1 SAASTGVGAF
NA TRBJ2-1 TRBV20-1 SAHGGDNEQF
many TRBJ1-2 TRBV20-1 SARDIAGYT
few TRBJ1-5 TRBV6-5 ASSYNAGSQPQH
many TRBJ2-3 TRBV29-1 SVGLGTGGTDTQY
many TRBJ2-1 TRBV12-3/TRBV12-4 ASRSSLEVAYNEQF
NA TRBJ2-3 TRBV12-3/TRBV12-4 ASSSRTGITDTQY
few TRBJ2-7 TRBV20-1 SANPGGTYEQY
many TRBJ2-2 TRBV29-1 SGRNTGELF
NA TRBJ2-5 TRBV7-9 ASSSRTGAVYQETQY
many TRBJ2-5 TRBV7-8 ASRVWGLAGEETQY
NA TRBJ1-1 TRBV2 ASRAGGHTEAF